This TCR beta chain emerged from a study of T cell responses to AZD1222 COVID-19 vaccine. General study points: Just six AZD1222 recipients were seropositive at baseline. Nearly half of spike-specific TCRs reportedly target unmutated variant regions. Donors were mostly white British, more females; clonal diversity possibly underestimated.

This CDR3 has 13 amino acids. Trimming stripped 0 bases from V and 6 bases from J, with 8 bases between. CDR1 and CDR2 (germline): SGHAT, FQNNGV. Pooled together were second doses at about 4 or about 12 weeks. Regarding this clone: Its antigen is not known.

The protocol was immunoSEQ multiplex PCR, while the TCRdb copy is restricted to in-frame clones and leaves out a portion. The sample records some 140,000 clones, just under 95% being singletons. The sequence was collected from an adult who received the AZD1222 COVID-19 vaccine. The chain recombines TRBV11-2 with TRBJ1-1; a possible D gene is TRBD1 (6 bases). Sample: peripheral blood, taken 28 days after the second AZD1222 dose. In nucleotides, the CDR3 is TGTGCCAGCAGCTTAGATGCAGGGGCTGAAGCTTTCTTT. Its protein product is CASSLDAGAEAFF.